Listed below are T cell receptor beta chains from one sample, sequenced in a study of cytomegalovirus exposure and HLA in healthy donors. The table came from immunoSEQ multiplex PCR; TCRdb's copy has only in-frame clones and leaves some out. Among roughly 150,000 clones, roughly 95% were seen once, and the ten largest hold around 0.9%. Specimen: PBMCs. Source of these receptors: a woman aged 18-29 years in good health and CMV-seronegative. Both conserved end residues are part of each CDR3. Each record gives: CDR3 protein, CDR3 DNA, CDR3 length, D gene, clone size, V gene, J gene. D genes are given only for firm matches. Size values are once, few and many counts, or a class for expanded clones, and some rows have none.

CDR3 protein: CASSQAKGARTEAFF
CDR3 DNA: TGCGCCAGCAGCCAAGCGAAGGGGGCTAGGACTGAAGCTTTCTTT
CDR3 length: 15
D gene: TRBD1
clone size: .
V gene: TRBV4-3
J gene: TRBJ1-1

CDR3 protein: CASSIGGGALFQFF
CDR3 DNA: TGTGCCAGCAGCATCGGTGGGGGGGCGCTTTTCCAGTTCTTC
CDR3 length: 14
D gene: .
clone size: .
V gene: TRBV7-2
J gene: TRBJ2-1

CDR3 protein: CASSQADFNTGELFF
CDR3 DNA: TGTGCCAGCAGCCAAGCGGACTTTAACACCGGGGAGCTGTTTTTT
CDR3 length: 15
D gene: .
clone size: once
V gene: TRBV4-2
J gene: TRBJ2-2

CDR3 protein: CASGLAGGDYEQYF
CDR3 DNA: TGCGCCAGCGGATTAGCGGGGGGCGACTACGAGCAGTACTTC
CDR3 length: 14
D gene: TRBD2
clone size: .
V gene: TRBV5-1
J gene: TRBJ2-7

CDR3 protein: CASSLEAGQGSYGYTF
CDR3 DNA: TGTGCCAGCAGCTTAGAGGCGGGACAGGGATCTTATGGCTACACCTTC
CDR3 length: 16
D gene: TRBD1
clone size: .
V gene: TRBV11-2
J gene: TRBJ1-2

CDR3 protein: CASSLGQGYGYTF
CDR3 DNA: TGTGCCAGCAGCCTTGGACAGGGCTATGGCTACACCTTC
CDR3 length: 13
D gene: TRBD1
clone size: .
V gene: TRBV7-9
J gene: TRBJ1-2

CDR3 protein: CASREDSGELFF
CDR3 DNA: TGTGCCAGCAGGGAAGACTCCGGGGAGCTGTTTTTT
CDR3 length: 12
D gene: .
clone size: .
V gene: TRBV6-5
J gene: TRBJ2-2

CDR3 protein: CASSQDLAENIQYF
CDR3 DNA: TGCGCCAGCAGCCAAGATTTGGCAGAAAACATTCAGTACTTC
CDR3 length: 14
D gene: .
clone size: .
V gene: TRBV4-3
J gene: TRBJ2-4

CDR3 protein: CASSWQNTDTQYF
CDR3 DNA: TGTGCCAGTAGTTGGCAGAACACAGATACGCAGTATTTT
CDR3 length: 13
D gene: .
clone size: .
V gene: TRBV19
J gene: TRBJ2-3

CDR3 protein: CASSLVQANTEAFF
CDR3 DNA: TGTGCCAGCAGCTTAGTACAGGCCAACACTGAAGCTTTCTTT
CDR3 length: 14
D gene: .
clone size: .
V gene: TRBV7-2
J gene: TRBJ1-1

CDR3 protein: CASSEQQGYYGYTF
CDR3 DNA: TGTGCCAGCAGTGAACAACAGGGGTATTATGGCTACACCTTC
CDR3 length: 14
D gene: TRBD1
clone size: .
V gene: TRBV2
J gene: TRBJ1-2

CDR3 protein: CASSPDLMRDTIYF
CDR3 DNA: TGTGCCAGCAGCCCCGATTTAATGAGGGACACCATATATTTT
CDR3 length: 14
D gene: .
clone size: .
V gene: TRBV5-4
J gene: TRBJ1-3

CDR3 protein: CASSQETGSYNSPLHF
CDR3 DNA: TGTGCCAGCAGCCAGGAAACAGGGTCCTATAATTCACCCCTCCACTTT
CDR3 length: 16
D gene: .
clone size: .
V gene: TRBV4-2
J gene: TRBJ1-6

CDR3 protein: CASNPLDRSSGNTIYF
CDR3 DNA: TGTGCCAGCAACCCGTTAGACAGGAGCTCTGGAAACACCATATATTTT
CDR3 length: 16
D gene: .
clone size: .
V gene: TRBV7-9
J gene: TRBJ1-3

CDR3 protein: CASSVHSGRNTGELFF
CDR3 DNA: TGTGCCAGTAGTGTTCATAGCGGGAGGAACACCGGGGAGCTGTTTTTT
CDR3 length: 16
D gene: TRBD2
clone size: once
V gene: TRBV19
J gene: TRBJ2-2

CDR3 protein: CASSLRSGSSYNSPLHF
CDR3 DNA: TGTGCCAGCAGTTTACGAAGCGGGAGCTCCTATAATTCACCCCTCCACTTT
CDR3 length: 17
D gene: .
clone size: .
V gene: TRBV27
J gene: TRBJ1-6

CDR3 protein: CASSRQGSSYEQYF
CDR3 DNA: TGTGCCAGCAGCCGACAGGGGAGCTCCTACGAGCAGTACTTC
CDR3 length: 14
D gene: TRBD1
clone size: once
V gene: TRBV4-2
J gene: TRBJ2-7

CDR3 protein: CASSYSQGAGWEKLFF
CDR3 DNA: TGTGCCAGCAGTTACTCTCAGGGGGCTGGGTGGGAAAAACTGTTTTTT
CDR3 length: 16
D gene: TRBD1
clone size: .
V gene: TRBV6-5
J gene: TRBJ1-4

CDR3 protein: CASSFRQTNEKLFF
CDR3 DNA: TGTGCCAGCAGCTTCAGACAGACGAATGAAAAACTGTTTTTT
CDR3 length: 14
D gene: .
clone size: .
V gene: TRBV5-6
J gene: TRBJ1-4

CDR3 protein: CASGTKDYEQYF
CDR3 DNA: TGTGCTAGTGGCACAAAAGACTACGAGCAGTACTTC
CDR3 length: 12
D gene: .
clone size: .
V gene: TRBV12-5
J gene: TRBJ2-7

CDR3 protein: CAWVRGQGRTYEQYF
CDR3 DNA: TGTGCCTGGGTTCGCGGACAGGGGCGGACCTACGAGCAGTACTTC
CDR3 length: 15
D gene: TRBD1
clone size: .
V gene: TRBV30
J gene: TRBJ2-7

CDR3 protein: CAIRASGYGYTF
CDR3 DNA: TGTGCCATCAGGGCGTCGGGCTATGGCTACACCTTC
CDR3 length: 12
D gene: .
clone size: .
V gene: TRBV10-3
J gene: TRBJ1-2

CDR3 protein: CAISEGHYEQYF
CDR3 DNA: TGTGCCATCAGTGAGGGGCACTACGAGCAGTACTTC
CDR3 length: 12
D gene: .
clone size: .
V gene: TRBV10-3
J gene: TRBJ2-7

CDR3 protein: CASSQDPTGGPYGYTF
CDR3 DNA: TGCGCCAGCAGCCAAGATCCGACAGGGGGACCCTATGGCTACACCTTC
CDR3 length: 16
D gene: TRBD1
clone size: .
V gene: TRBV4-1
J gene: TRBJ1-2

CDR3 protein: CASSLGGSGGADTQYF
CDR3 DNA: TGTGCCAGCAGCTTAGGGGGTAGCGGGGGGGCCGATACGCAGTATTTT
CDR3 length: 16
D gene: TRBD2
clone size: once
V gene: TRBV7-6
J gene: TRBJ2-3

CDR3 protein: CATTTGGGPTTEQYF
CDR3 DNA: TGTGCCACCACAACCGGGGGGGGACCCACTACCGAGCAGTACTTC
CDR3 length: 15
D gene: TRBD2
clone size: .
V gene: TRBV6-5
J gene: TRBJ2-7

CDR3 protein: CATTSGQRPGPQHF
CDR3 DNA: TGTGCCACCACCTCTGGGCAGCGGCCGGGGCCCCAGCATTTT
CDR3 length: 14
D gene: .
clone size: once
V gene: TRBV15
J gene: TRBJ1-5

CDR3 protein: CASSQDNRESYEQYF
CDR3 DNA: TGCGCCAGCAGCCAAGATAACAGAGAATCCTACGAGCAGTACTTC
CDR3 length: 15
D gene: .
clone size: .
V gene: TRBV4-1
J gene: TRBJ2-7

CDR3 protein: CASSLVGQGAYEQYF
CDR3 DNA: TGTGCCAGCAGCTTAGTCGGACAGGGAGCCTACGAGCAGTACTTC
CDR3 length: 15
D gene: TRBD1
clone size: .
V gene: TRBV7-8
J gene: TRBJ2-7

CDR3 protein: CASSPPNAQGNYGYTF
CDR3 DNA: TGTGCCAGCTCACCACCGAATGCCCAGGGGAACTATGGCTACACCTTC
CDR3 length: 16
D gene: .
clone size: .
V gene: TRBV18
J gene: TRBJ1-2

CDR3 protein: CASSRGWGNQPQHF
CDR3 DNA: TGTGCCAGCAGCCGCGGGTGGGGCAATCAGCCCCAGCATTTT
CDR3 length: 14
D gene: .
clone size: few
V gene: TRBV6-6
J gene: TRBJ1-5

CDR3 protein: CASSQGVAKNIQYF
CDR3 DNA: TGCGCCAGCAGCCAAGGAGTAGCCAAAAACATTCAGTACTTC
CDR3 length: 14
D gene: .
clone size: .
V gene: TRBV4-3
J gene: TRBJ2-4

CDR3 protein: CASSMSGRITGELFF
CDR3 DNA: TGTGCCAGTAGTATGTCGGGGAGGATCACCGGGGAGCTGTTTTTT
CDR3 length: 15
D gene: .
clone size: .
V gene: TRBV19
J gene: TRBJ2-2

CDR3 protein: CASSLVPGQGSGYTF
CDR3 DNA: TGTGCCAGCAGCTTAGTCCCGGGACAGGGCTCTGGCTACACCTTC
CDR3 length: 15
D gene: TRBD1
clone size: .
V gene: TRBV7-8
J gene: TRBJ1-2

CDR3 protein: CASSGTGGREAFF
CDR3 DNA: TGTGCCAGCAGTGGGACAGGGGGCAGAGAAGCTTTCTTT
CDR3 length: 13
D gene: TRBD1
clone size: .
V gene: TRBV2
J gene: TRBJ1-1

CDR3 protein: CASSYSRNNEKLFF
CDR3 DNA: TGTGCCAGCAGTTACTCGAGGAATAATGAAAAACTGTTTTTT
CDR3 length: 14
D gene: .
clone size: .
V gene: TRBV6-6
J gene: TRBJ1-4

CDR3 protein: CASSLSLDNGLNTGELFF
CDR3 DNA: TGTGCCAGCAGCCTGAGTCTAGATAACGGACTGAACACCGGGGAGCTGTTTTTT
CDR3 length: 18
D gene: .
clone size: .
V gene: TRBV7-3
J gene: TRBJ2-2